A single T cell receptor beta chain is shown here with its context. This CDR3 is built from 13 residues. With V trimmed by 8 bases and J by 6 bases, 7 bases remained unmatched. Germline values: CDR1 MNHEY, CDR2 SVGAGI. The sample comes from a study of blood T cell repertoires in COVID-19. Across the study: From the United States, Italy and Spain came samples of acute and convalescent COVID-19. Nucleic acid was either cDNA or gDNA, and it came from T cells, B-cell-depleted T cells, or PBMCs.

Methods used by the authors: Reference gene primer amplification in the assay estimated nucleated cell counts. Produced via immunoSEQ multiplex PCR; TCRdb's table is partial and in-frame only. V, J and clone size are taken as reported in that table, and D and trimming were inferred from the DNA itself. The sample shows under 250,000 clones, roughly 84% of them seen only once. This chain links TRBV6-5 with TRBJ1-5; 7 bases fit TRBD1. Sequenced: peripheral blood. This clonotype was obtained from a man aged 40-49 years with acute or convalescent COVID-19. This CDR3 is CASLGDSSQPQHF. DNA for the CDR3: TGTGCCAGCCTGGGGGACAGTAGTCAGCCCCAGCATTTT.